A selection of T cell receptor beta chains follows, all from one sample in a study of T cells after somatic rescue of genetic block. Data came from immunoSEQ multiplex PCR; TCRdb stores just in-frame clones and leaves some out. The sample yields 13,000 to 15,000 clones, roughly two thirds seen once. Sequencing used peripheral blood mononuclear cells (PBMCs). These receptors were obtained from a boy aged 10-17 years. CDR3s include the opening cysteine and the closing phenylalanine or tryptophan. The D gene is left open where the match is weak. Where a row states a size, it is once, few, many or the class of an expanded clone; other rows omit it.

D	V	size	J	DNA	CDR3
.	TRBV10-3	.	TRBJ2-7	TGTGCCATCAGTGACAGCCTATACTCCTACGAGCAGTACTTC	CAISDSLYSYEQYF
.	TRBV14	.	TRBJ1-4	TGTGCCAGCAGCCTTGCGAGGATTCGGGGTGAAAAACTGTTTTTT	CASSLARIRGEKLFF
TRBD2	TRBV6-6	.	TRBJ2-3	TGTGCCAGCAGTTACAGGGTAGCGGGGCCAGATACGCAGTATTTT	CASSYRVAGPDTQYF
.	TRBV5-1	.	TRBJ1-1	TGCGCCAGCAGCTTTGGACAGCCCCGAATGAACACTGAAGCTTTCTTT	CASSFGQPRMNTEAFF
.	TRBV14	once	TRBJ2-2	TGTGCCAGCAGCCAAGTCGAAGGACCTCTGATGTTTTTT	CASSQVEGPLMFF
.	TRBV5-4	.	TRBJ2-2	TGTGCCAGCAGCTCCACAGGGGACTCGAAGCCGAACACCGGGGAGCTGTTTTTT	CASSSTGDSKPNTGELFF
.	TRBV7-9	few	TRBJ1-1	TGTGCCAGCAGCCCCGCTGGGGGCAGGGGAAATACTGAAGCTTTCTTT	CASSPAGGRGNTEAFF
.	TRBV5-6	.	TRBJ2-5	TGTGCCAGCAGCTTGGACCGAGGGATTACGGAGACCCAGTACTTC	CASSLDRGITETQYF
TRBD1	TRBV6-5	once	TRBJ1-3	TGTGCCAGCAGATGGGACAGCCGCTCTGGAAACACCATATATTTT	CASRWDSRSGNTIYF
.	TRBV5-1	.	TRBJ2-2	TGCGCCAGCAGCTTGTGGCAGGGTAGCACCGGGGAGCTGTTTTTT	CASSLWQGSTGELFF
.	TRBV5-1	.	TRBJ2-2	TGCGCCAGCAGCTATTCAGGGGTAGGCACCGGGGAGCTGTTTTTT	CASSYSGVGTGELFF
.	TRBV7-3	few	TRBJ2-3	TGTGCCAGCAGCTTTAGACTAGCAGATACGCAGTATTTT	CASSFRLADTQYF
TRBD1	TRBV5-5	.	TRBJ1-1	TGTGCCAGCAGCCCCCCCGGACAGGTTGGAAACACTGAAGCTTTCTTT	CASSPPGQVGNTEAFF
TRBD1	TRBV5-8	.	TRBJ2-7	TGTGCCAGCAGCTTGGGGACAGGGTTGTATGAGCAGTACTTC	CASSLGTGLYEQYF
TRBD1	TRBV6-1	.	TRBJ2-7	TGTGCCAGCAGCGCAGGGGGCTCCGCTACGTTTCCGTACTTC	CASSAGGSATFPYF
TRBD2	TRBV18	.	TRBJ2-7	TGTGCCAGCTCACGGTCGGGACTAGCGGCCTACGAGCAGTACTTC	CASSRSGLAAYEQYF
.	TRBV7-6	few	TRBJ2-7	TGTGCCAGCAGCTTGCGGGTGCTGGGGAACGAGCAGTACTTC	CASSLRVLGNEQYF